These T cell receptor beta chains were read from a single sample in a study of T-cell reconstitution after alpha-beta-depleted transplantation in children. TCRdb passed the PCR reads through MiXCR, listing each CDR3 protein once. The sample holds roughly 570,000 distinct CDR3 sequences; 20% to 30% are singletons and the top ten take around 36%. This material consisted of PBMCs, taken before TCRalphabeta/CD19-depleted stem cell transplant. The receptor source for this set is a boy less than two years old with Wiskott-Aldrich syndrome, due to receive a stem cell transplant. CDR3s include the opening cysteine and the closing phenylalanine or tryptophan. Each record gives: V gene, D gene, J gene, clone size, CDR3 length, CDR3 DNA, CDR3 protein. D genes are given only for firm matches. Clone sizes are given selectively: once, few, many, or a class where the clone is expanded.

>TRBV20-1|NA|TRBJ2-1|NA|14
TGCAGTGCTAGCCCGAGGAGGGGATACAATGAGCAGTTCTTC
CSASPRRGYNEQFF
>TRBV10-3|TRBD2|TRBJ2-1|NA|16
TGTGCCATCACTAGCGGGGTTACTAGCTCCTACAATGAGCAGTTCTTC
CAITSGVTSSYNEQFF
>TRBV5-1|NA|TRBJ1-1|NA|14
TGCGCCAGCAGCTCCAGGGTCATGAACACTGAAGCTTTCTTT
CASSSRVMNTEAFF
>TRBV29-1|TRBD2|TRBJ2-1|NA|13
TGCAGCGTTGTCGGGAGGACCTACAATGAGCAGTTCTTC
CSVVGRTYNEQFF
>TRBV25-1|TRBD2|TRBJ2-5|NA|16
TGTGTCAGCAGTGCGGGACTAGCGGGACTACAAGAGACCCAGTACTTC
CVSSAGLAGLQETQYF
>TRBV29-1|TRBD1|TRBJ2-7|once|13
TGCAGCGTTGAGACAGGGCCGACCTACGAGCAGTACTTC
CSVETGPTYEQYF
>TRBV5-1|NA|TRBJ1-2|NA|13
TGCGCCAGCAGTGAACCCCCCGGGGATGGCTACACCTTC
CASSEPPGDGYTF
>TRBV30|NA|TRBJ2-7|NA|12
TGTGCCTGGAGTGTACGGGACTACGAGCAGTACTTC
CAWSVRDYEQYF
>TRBV20-1|TRBD1|TRBJ2-4|few|13
TGCAGTGCCCCAGGGGCACAGGGGAACATTCAGTACTTC
CSAPGAQGNIQYF
>TRBV28|TRBD1|TRBJ1-1|few|15
TGTGCCAGCGGACCACCCTACAGGGGAAGTACTGAAGCTTTCTTT
CASGPPYRGSTEAFF
>TRBV12-3/TRBV12-4|NA|TRBJ1-1|few|14
TGTGCCAGCAGTTTGGTTATTGGGGGCACTGAAGCTTTCTTT
CASSLVIGGTEAFF
>TRBV20-1|NA|TRBJ2-1|NA|15
TGCAGTGCTAGTTCAATCTTGAGGGGTTACAATGAGCAGTTCTTC
CSASSILRGYNEQFF
>TRBV5-6|NA|TRBJ2-5|NA|15
TGTGCCAGCAGCCCCCGGCAGGGTAACCAAGAGACCCAGTACTTC
CASSPRQGNQETQYF